The sequence of this T cell receptor beta chain was determined in a study of T cells in Graves' hyperthyroidism and ophthalmopathy. As for the study in general: Before treatment of any kind, peripheral blood was taken at initial diagnosis.

In this sample, this clonotype turned up a few times. TCR beta CDR3 region amplification was performed from RNA transcripts. First-round RT-PCR with HTBI primers amplified the TCR CDR3 region. TCRdb re-analysed the multiplex PCR reads in MiXCR, keeping a single row per CDR3 protein. Of about 520,000 distinct CDR3 sequences detected, approximately 25% appear once; the ten largest clones hold 11%. Exclusion followed for patients with uncontrolled infection, other autoimmune disease, pregnancy or lactation. PBMCs were derived from around 10 ml fresh peripheral blood. The source of this sequence is a woman in her 30s with Graves' ophthalmopathy. Sequencing was done on a sample of blood.

CDR3 sequence (DNA): TGTGCCAGCAGTAACACAGGGTTAGGCAATCAGCCCCAGCATTTT. Translation: CASSNTGLGNQPQHF. The chain uses TRBV12-3 or TRBV12-4 and TRBJ1-5, with D perhaps matching TRBD1 (6 bases). V gave up 5 bases and J gave up 2 bases, with 13 bases separating them. The CDR3 extends over 15 amino acids.